This T cell receptor (beta chain) was obtained from a study of CD8 T cells in Susac syndrome. Reverse transcription of roughly 0.45 to 1 ug RNA used random hexamers. TCRdb reprocessed the immunoSEQ multiplex PCR reads with MiXCR, giving one entry per CDR3 protein. The top ten clones hold roughly 0.31% of a sample with some 120,000 distinct CDR3 sequences, more than 80% of them seen once. The V gene lost 7 bases and the J gene lost 8 bases, with 18 bases spanning the gap. The germline V gene has CDR1 SNHLY and CDR2 FYNNEI. CDR3 length: 14 amino acids. Negative isolation yielded CD4+ and CD8+ T cells, and FACS enriched TEMRA cells.

This TCR was sampled from a human donor with multiple sclerosis. The sample taken for sequencing was CD8+ T cells from PBMCs. V gene TRBV2 combines with J gene TRBJ2-1; either TRBD1 or TRBD2 may supply D (5 bases each). The CDR3 loop reads CASITGLFMDEQFF. The DNA for the CDR3 is TGTGCCAGCATCACGGGGCTATTTATGGATGAGCAGTTCTTC. The whole variable domain, remainder taken from reference TRBV2 and TRBJ2-1, is EPEVTQTPSHQVTQMGQEVILRCVPISNHLYFYWYRQILGQKVEFLVSFYNNEISEKSEIFDDQFSVERPDGSNFTLKIRSTKLEDSAMYFCASITGLFMDEQFFGPGTRLTVL.